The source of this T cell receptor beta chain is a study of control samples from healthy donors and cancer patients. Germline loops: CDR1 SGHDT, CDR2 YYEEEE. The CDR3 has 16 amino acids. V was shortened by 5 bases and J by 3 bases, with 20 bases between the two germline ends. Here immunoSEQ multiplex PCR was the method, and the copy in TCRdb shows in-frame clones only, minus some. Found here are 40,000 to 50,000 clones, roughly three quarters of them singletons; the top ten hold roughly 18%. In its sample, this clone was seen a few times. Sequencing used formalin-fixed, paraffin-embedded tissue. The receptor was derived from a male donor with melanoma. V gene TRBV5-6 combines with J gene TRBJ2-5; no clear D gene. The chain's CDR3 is CASSRPFGQVKETQYF. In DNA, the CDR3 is TGTGCCAGCAGTCGGCCTTTCGGTCAGGTGAAAGAGACCCAGTACTTC.